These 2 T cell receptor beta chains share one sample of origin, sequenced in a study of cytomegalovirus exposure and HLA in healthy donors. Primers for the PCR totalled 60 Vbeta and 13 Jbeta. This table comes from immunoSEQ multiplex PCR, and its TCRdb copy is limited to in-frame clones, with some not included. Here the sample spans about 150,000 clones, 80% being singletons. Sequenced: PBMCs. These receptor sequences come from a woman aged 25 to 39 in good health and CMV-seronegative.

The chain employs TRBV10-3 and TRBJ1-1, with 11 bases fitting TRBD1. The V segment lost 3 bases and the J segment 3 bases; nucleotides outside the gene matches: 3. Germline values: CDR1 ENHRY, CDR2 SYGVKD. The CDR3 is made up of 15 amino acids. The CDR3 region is CAISDPGQGDTEAFF. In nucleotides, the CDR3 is TGTGCCATCAGTGACCCGGGACAGGGGGACACTGAAGCTTTCTTT.

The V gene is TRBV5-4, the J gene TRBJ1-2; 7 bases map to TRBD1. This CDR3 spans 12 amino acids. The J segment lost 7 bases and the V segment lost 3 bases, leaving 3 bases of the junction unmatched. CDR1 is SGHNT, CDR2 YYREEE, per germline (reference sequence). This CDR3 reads CASSSNRGGYTF. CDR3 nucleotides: TGTGCCAGCAGCTCGAACAGGGGTGGCTACACCTTC.